This TCR beta chain is drawn from a study of T cells in Graves' hyperthyroidism and ophthalmopathy. Study summary: At initial diagnosis, before any treatment had begun, peripheral blood was obtained.

The germline V gene encodes CDR1 MDHEN and CDR2 SYDVKM. Trimming took 11 bases from V and 0 from J; bases not matched to a gene: 13. The CDR3 has 16 amino acids. Amplification of TCR beta CDR3 regions was performed using RNA transcripts as template. Researchers ran a first-round RT-PCR on the TCR CDR3 using the HTBI primer set. TCRdb passed the multiplex PCR reads through MiXCR, listing each CDR3 protein once. The sample holds under 300,000 distinct CDR3 sequences; about an eighth are singletons and the top ten take approximately 7.8%. Findings and caveats of the study: Ophthalmopathy was model-predicted a median approximately 6.9 months pre-onset.

This clonotype was seen at least ten times. Its cognate antigen is unknown. Extraction of PBMCs used roughly 10 ml of fresh peripheral blood. This chain connects TRBV28 to TRBJ1-1, with 9 bases matching TRBD1. Sequenced material: blood. The sequence was obtained from a woman aged 25 to 45 with Graves' hyperthyroidism that later progressed to Graves' ophthalmopathy. CDR3 amino acids: CAAGRTGVPVNTEAFF. DNA of the CDR3: TGTGCCGCCGGTAGGACAGGGGTTCCAGTGAACACTGAAGCTTTCTTT.